This T cell receptor beta chain was documented in a study of blood T cell repertoires in COVID-19 (dated by TCRdb to 2018 to 2021). As for the study more broadly: The collaborator samples originated in the United States, Italy and Spain and spanned the acute and convalescent phases of COVID-19. The material from the prospective study consisted of cDNA or gDNA derived from T cells, B-cell-depleted T cells, or PBMCs. Deeply sampled blood TCRbeta repertoires from subjects exposed to, actively infected with, or recovered from COVID-19 were included in the dataset. The repertoires were made available in a free public database intended to serve as a resource for research on the immune response to SARS-CoV-2. The samples were drawn from the first 160 participants of the ongoing ImmuneRACE study and from some 1,300 subjects provided by 6 global collaborators. A de-identified subject ID, COVID-19 status, age in years and sex were almost always included in the sample metadata. Where available, HLA class I and class II types were taken from metadata supplied by the sample provider and were not determined by assay-based typing. The full study reports these points: How much clinical and demographic metadata was included differed by source and by participant, and the metadata was provided uncurated.

CDR1 and CDR2, per the germline V gene (reference sequence), are LNHDA and SQIVND. V trim: 5 bases; J trim: 5 bases; unmatched bases: 8. The CDR3 starts with the cysteine, ends with the phenylalanine, and has 15 residues. Only the CDR3 DNA is retained, 45 bases long and in frame from the first base. TCRbeta CDR3 regions were amplified from genomic DNA using the immunoSEQ Assay, a bias-controlled multiplex PCR. Processing in the source paper ran as follows. Within the assay, amplification of reference gene primers was used to estimate how many nucleated cells each sample contained. To quantify the absolute abundance of each unique TCRbeta CDR3 rearrangement, sequence reads were collapsed and filtered. Productive Simpson clonality was computed per sample as the square root of Simpson's diversity index over productive rearrangements. Here the immuneACCESS table is served through TCRdb, limited to in-frame sequences with V and J called. Missing clones are a known gap in these copies; in checked studies unresolved V genes cover under half, and the rest lacks a known reason. V, J and clone size are those of that table, while D and trimming were read from the DNA. Counted in this sample were 120,000 to 150,000 clones; more than 75% of them appeared once. The ten largest make up less than 45% of the sample.

About this clone: This clone's antigen is unknown. No quality values exist for individual bases; no much larger clone is one base distant.

Another Seattle source contributed samples from volunteer blood donors who had recovered from COVID-19. Whole blood was collected in K2EDTA tubes by collaborating institutions according to the institutions' own protocols. For TCRbeta analysis, collaborators shipped samples in one of three forms: frozen whole blood, isolated PBMCs, or DNA extracted from either of those sample types. This TCR was sampled from a man aged 50 or older who had recovered from COVID-19. The sample taken for sequencing was peripheral blood. The sequence is built from TRBV19 and TRBJ1-4, and 7 junctional nucleotides match TRBD1. The CDR3 protein: CASSWRGQLNEKLFF. The nucleotide sequence reads as follows: TGTGCCAGTAGTTGGCGGGGACAGCTGAATGAAAAACTGTTTTTT.